The rows below give T cell receptor beta chains drawn from one sample of a study of identical twins. Via MiXCR, TCRdb re-called the 5' RACE reads, giving one row per CDR3 protein. This table holds around 250,000 distinct CDR3 sequences, about 8.3% found once. This sample also appeared in a second study, on yellow fever vaccine responses in identical twins.

Sequenced sample: CD8+ T cells sorted from blood. All receptors come from a woman aged 18 to 35 in good health. CDR3s include the opening cysteine and the closing phenylalanine or tryptophan. A D gene is named only where the DNA matches it firmly. Rows give clone size only sometimes, using once, few, many, or a class for an expanded clone.

clone_size j_call v_call d_call cdr3_nt cdr3_aa
few TRBJ2-3 TRBV28 TRBD2 TGTGCCAGCAGTCATTTTTGGACTAGCGGGGCTAGCACAGATACGCAGTATTTT CASSHFWTSGASTDTQYF
few TRBJ2-2 TRBV3-1 TRBD2 TGTGCCAGCAGCCAAGATCAGACGGGAGGCTTTGCCGGGGAGCTGTTTTTT CASSQDQTGGFAGELFF
many TRBJ2-3 TRBV10-3 TRBD2 TGTGCCATCAGGACCAAGCGGGGGGCCCGTAGCACAGATACGCAGTATTTT CAIRTKRGARSTDTQYF
few TRBJ2-7 TRBV7-2 TRBD1 TGTGCCAGCAGCTTAGTTGGGACAGGGGACGAGCAGTACTTC CASSLVGTGDEQYF
few TRBJ2-7 TRBV19 . TGTGCCAGTAGTATCGTTTTGAGGGACTACGAGCAGTACTTC CASSIVLRDYEQYF
. TRBJ2-3 TRBV5-5 . TGTGCCAGCAGCTTGTCAACAGCTAGCACAGATACGCAGTATTTT CASSLSTASTDTQYF
. TRBJ2-5 TRBV12-3/TRBV12-4 TRBD2 TGTGCCAGCAGTCCGACTAGCGCCCAACTCCAAGAGACCCAGTACTTC CASSPTSAQLQETQYF
many TRBJ2-7 TRBV7-9 . TGTGCCAGCAGCTTAGGGTGGGGGGAGTTCGGCGAGCAGTACTTC CASSLGWGEFGEQYF
few TRBJ2-3 TRBV4-3 TRBD2 TGCGCCAGCAGCCAAGATAGGACTAGCGTAGATACGCAGTATTTT CASSQDRTSVDTQYF
many TRBJ1-5 TRBV28 . TGTGCCAGCACCATCAGGGATTATAGCAATCAGCCCCAGCATTTT CASTIRDYSNQPQHF
. TRBJ2-7 TRBV4-3 . TGCGCCAGCAGCCTAATAGCGGAATCCGGCCACGAGCACTACTTC CASSLIAESGHEHYF
few TRBJ2-7 TRBV12-3/TRBV12-4 . TGTGCCAGCAGCTCCGACAGATACTACGAGCAGTACTTC CASSSDRYYEQYF
few TRBJ1-5 TRBV5-1 TRBD1 TGCGCCAGGTTAGGGGGCGGTCGACAGGGGCAGCCCCAGCATTTT CARLGGGRQGQPQHF
many TRBJ1-5 TRBV6-2/TRBV6-3 TRBD1 TGTGCCAGCACCGAAATAGAAGCCCGGGACAGGGAAAAGAAGCCCCAGCATTTT CASTEIEARDREKKPQHF
. TRBJ2-7 TRBV20-1 . TGCAGTGCTAGACCCCCGGGGTTCGAGCAGTACTTC CSARPPGFEQYF
many TRBJ2-5 TRBV20-1 . TGCAGTGCTGTACAAGAGACCCAGTACTTC CSAVQETQYF
. TRBJ2-7 TRBV7-8 TRBD1 TGTGCCAGCAGCTTCAATCCCACGAAGGACAGGGGCTACGAGCAGTACTTC CASSFNPTKDRGYEQYF
many TRBJ2-7 TRBV24-1 TRBD1 TGTGCCACCAGAAATGACAGGGGCGAGCAGTACTTC CATRNDRGEQYF
. TRBJ2-5 TRBV4-3 TRBD2 TGCGCCAGCAGCCAAGATAAGTCTAGCGGCCAAGAGACCCAGTACTTC CASSQDKSSGQETQYF
. TRBJ2-6 TRBV3-1 TRBD1 TGTGCCAGCAGCCAAGATTCCCTGGAACAGGGGGCATCCAGCGGGACTGGGGCCAACGTCCTGACTTTC CASSQDSLEQGASSGTGANVLTF
few TRBJ2-1 TRBV10-2 . TGCGCCAGCAGTGAGGCGGGCCTCTCGGGTGAGCAGTTCTTC CASSEAGLSGEQFF
many TRBJ2-5 TRBV29-1 . TGCAGCGTTGAACGCTGGGACCAAGAGACCCAGTACTTC CSVERWDQETQYF
many TRBJ2-1 TRBV12-3/TRBV12-4 . TGTGCCAGCAGTCCACAGGGTAATGAGCAGTTCTTC CASSPQGNEQFF
few TRBJ2-3 TRBV7-2 TRBD2 TGTGCCAGCAGCTTACCCCTAGCGGGGGACACAGATACGCAGTATTTT CASSLPLAGDTDTQYF
. TRBJ2-1 TRBV29-1 . TGCAGCGTTGAATCCTACAGGGTAATCTTAGGCGATGAGCAGTTCTTC CSVESYRVILGDEQFF
few TRBJ1-5 TRBV20-1 . TGCAGTGCCAAGAACGGGACTCCCGGAAGACCCCAGCATTTT CSAKNGTPGRPQHF
few TRBJ2-1 TRBV18 . TGTGCCAGCTCACCCTGGGACTCGACCAATGAGCAGTTCTTC CASSPWDSTNEQFF
few TRBJ2-5 TRBV5-6 TRBD2 TGTGCCAGCAGTCGTAGCGGGGGCCCGCCCCAGTACTTC CASSRSGGPPQYF
. TRBJ2-3 TRBV27 TRBD2 TGTGCCAGCAGGGGGGGACTAGCGGGGGGCACAGATACGCAGTATTTT CASRGGLAGGTDTQYF
many TRBJ2-1 TRBV4-3 TRBD2 TGCGCCAGCAGCCAAGATGGAGGGACTAGCGGCGACAATGAGCAGTTCTTC CASSQDGGTSGDNEQFF
few TRBJ2-5 TRBV30 . TGTGCCTGGAGTGTACTCTCTGATTGGGTCGTGGAGACCCAGTACTTC CAWSVLSDWVVETQYF
. TRBJ2-7 TRBV28 TRBD1 TGTGCCAGCAGGGGAAGGACAGGGACCCACGAGCAGTACTTC CASRGRTGTHEQYF
many TRBJ2-1 TRBV2 . TGTGCCAGCAGTGATGGTTCCTCCTCCTACAATGAGCAGTTCTTC CASSDGSSSYNEQFF
few TRBJ2-1 TRBV11-2 . TGTGCCAGCAGCCCATCCGAGCCTTACTACAATGAGCAGTTCTTC CASSPSEPYYNEQFF
many TRBJ1-1 TRBV5-1 . TGCGCCAGCAGCTTGGAGGGAGAGGAAGCTTTCTTT CASSLEGEEAFF
many TRBJ2-3 TRBV3-1 TRBD2 TGTGCCAGCAGCTATTCAACTAGCGAAAGCACAGATACGCAGTATTTT CASSYSTSESTDTQYF
many TRBJ2-7 TRBV7-8 TRBD1 TGTGCCAGCAGCTTAGACAGGACAGGGCTTTCCTACGAGCAGTACTTC CASSLDRTGLSYEQYF
many TRBJ2-1 TRBV6-5 . TGTGCCAGCAGTTACCCTCAAAAAAGCTCCTACAATGAGCAGTTCTTC CASSYPQKSSYNEQFF
. TRBJ2-6 TRBV2 . TGTGCCAGCATGATGGAGGTTCGGACCTCTGGGGCCAACGTCCTGACTTTC CASMMEVRTSGANVLTF
. TRBJ2-1 TRBV18 TRBD2 TGTGCCAGCTCACCGTTCCTAGCGGGGGGGCCTTCCTACAATGAGCAGTTCTTC CASSPFLAGGPSYNEQFF
many TRBJ2-3 TRBV12-3/TRBV12-4 . TGTGCCAGCAGTTTTGGTTTGCCAGATACGCAGTATTTT CASSFGLPDTQYF
many TRBJ2-2 TRBV20-1 . TGCAGTGCTAGAGGGACAGGGCCTAGCGGCCCGAGTAAAACCGGGGAGCTGTTTTTT CSARGTGPSGPSKTGELFF
many TRBJ1-1 TRBV27 . TGTGCCAGCAGTTTATGGTTTGGGGTCAACACTGAAGCTTTCTTT CASSLWFGVNTEAFF
. TRBJ2-2 TRBV7-9 TRBD2 TGTGCCAGCAGCCTAGCGGGGCCTAGCCCCGGGGAGCTGTTTTTT CASSLAGPSPGELFF
. TRBJ2-2 TRBV6-1 TRBD1 TGTGCCAGCAGTGAACTAGGGGACAGGGTTACCGGGGAGCTGTTTTTT CASSELGDRVTGELFF
few TRBJ2-2 TRBV4-3 . TGCGCCAGTGAGCCGGGACATAGCTCCGGGGAGCTGTTTTTT CASEPGHSSGELFF
many TRBJ1-5 TRBV12-3/TRBV12-4 TRBD1 TGTGCCAGCAGAAGCGGGACAGGGTACGATCAGCCCCAGCATTTT CASRSGTGYDQPQHF
many TRBJ2-3 TRBV11-2 TRBD1 TGTGCCAGCAGCACCCGACAGGGTGATACGCAGTATTTT CASSTRQGDTQYF
many TRBJ1-1 TRBV29-1 TRBD1 TGCAGCGTGGGGATGCGGGACAGCATGAACACTGAAGCTTTCTTT CSVGMRDSMNTEAFF
. TRBJ2-5 TRBV15 TRBD1 TGTGCCACCAGCAGTCCCCCACAGGGGGCGGAGACCCAGTACTTC CATSSPPQGAETQYF
many TRBJ1-6 TRBV27 . TGTGCCAGCAGTTTCTGGAATTCACCCCTCCACTTT CASSFWNSPLHF
many TRBJ2-7 TRBV20-1 TRBD2 TGCAGTGCTTCGGGACTAGCGGGAGAGCTTGCCTACGAGCAGTACTTC CSASGLAGELAYEQYF
many TRBJ2-2 TRBV4-3 . TGCGCCAGCAGTCGAATAACCGGGGAGCTGTTTTTT CASSRITGELFF